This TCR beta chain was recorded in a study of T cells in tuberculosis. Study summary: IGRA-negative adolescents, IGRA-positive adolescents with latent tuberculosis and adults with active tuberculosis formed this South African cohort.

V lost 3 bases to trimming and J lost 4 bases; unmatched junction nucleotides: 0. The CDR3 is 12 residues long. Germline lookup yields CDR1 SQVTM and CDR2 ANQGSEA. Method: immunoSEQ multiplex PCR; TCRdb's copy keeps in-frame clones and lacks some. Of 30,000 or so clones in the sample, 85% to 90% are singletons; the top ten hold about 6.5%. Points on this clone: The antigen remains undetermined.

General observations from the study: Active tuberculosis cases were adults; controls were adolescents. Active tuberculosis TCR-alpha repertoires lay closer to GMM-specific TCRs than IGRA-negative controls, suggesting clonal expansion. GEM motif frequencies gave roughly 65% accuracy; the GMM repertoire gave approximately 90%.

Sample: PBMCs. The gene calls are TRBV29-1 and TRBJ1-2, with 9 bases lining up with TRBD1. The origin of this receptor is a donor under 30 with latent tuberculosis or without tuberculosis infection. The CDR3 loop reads CSVEGQGYGYTF. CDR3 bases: TGCAGCGTTGAGGGACAGGGCTATGGCTACACCTTC.